This entry lists 17 T cell receptor beta chains sequenced from one sample in a study of T-cell memory formation after mild COVID-19. TCRdb reprocessed the 5' RACE reads via MiXCR and lists one record per CDR3 protein. The sample has about 400,000 distinct CDR3 sequences; about 25% are singletons. Sequencing input: PBMCs or a T cell subset sorted from them (not recorded which). The receptors here all came from an adult woman who had mild COVID-19 (a few samples of this study predate the infection). Cell type and time point are not known.

This clonotype appeared a few times. The chain has TRBV4-2 and TRBJ1-1; D is unclear. V was clipped by 1 base and J by 7 bases, with 13 bases between them. This CDR3 spans 14 amino acids. The germline V gene encodes CDR1 LGHNA and CDR2 YNFKEQ. CDR3 DNA: TGTGCCAGCAGCCAAGGGGCCGGGCACGATGAAGCTTTCTTT. This gives the protein CASSQGAGHDEAFF.

This clonotype has only one observation. This sequence joins TRBV6-1 and TRBJ2-1; 12 nucleotides match TRBD2. The CDR3 has 19 residues. V gave up 3 bases and J gave up 6 bases; unmatched junction bases: 15. Germline V lookup: CDR1 MNHNS, CDR2 SASEGT. The DNA of the CDR3 is TGTGCCAGCAGTGATAATACCCTAGCGGGGGGGCCGGGCTCCAATGAGCAGTTCTTC. This translates into CASSDNTLAGGPGSNEQFF.

This clonotype came up a few times. The chain couples TRBV10-3 to TRBJ1-1, with TRBD1 as a possible D gene (6 bases). Germline loops: CDR1 ENHRY, CDR2 SYGVKD. The CDR3 length is 15 residues. The V end lost 3 bases, the J end lost 1 base, and 12 bases lay between the germline ends. The CDR3 sequence: CAISEIGTPNTEAFF. The CDR3 nucleotides are TGTGCCATCAGTGAAATCGGGACACCGAACACTGAAGCTTTCTTT.

This clonotype was counted between two and nine times. The chain recombines TRBV5-5 with TRBJ2-3; 12 positions agree with TRBD1. There are 16 residues in the CDR3. After removal of 4 bases from V and 5 bases from J, the junction contained 8 bases not matched to a gene. CDR1 is SGHKS and CDR2 is YYEKEE in the germline V gene (reference sequence). CDR3 region: CASSPGTGGAGDTQYF. CDR3 sequence (DNA): TGTGCCAGCAGCCCAGGGACAGGGGGCGCAGGAGATACGCAGTATTTT.

In its sample, this clonotype was seen a few times. V is TRBV29-1 and J is TRBJ2-3; maybe TRBD1 (6 bases). CDR1 SQVTM and CDR2 ANQGSEA come from the germline V gene. The CDR3 runs to 18 residues. V lost 1 base, J lost 4 bases, and 24 bases lay in between. DNA for the CDR3: TGCAGCGTTGAAGGGTGGTTTAGCAGGGGCTATCGATCAGATACGCAGTATTTT. Its translation is CSVEGWFSRGYRSDTQYF.

DNA for the CDR3: TGTGCCAGCCAGCAAATGGCGATTGAAGCTTTCTTT. Its protein is CASQQMAIEAFF. The chain recombines TRBV9 with TRBJ1-1, with D unresolved. Trimming shortened V by 7 bases and J by 7 bases, and 14 bases separated the two germline ends. Germline V gene sequence: CDR1 SGDLS, CDR2 YYNGEE. The CDR3 spans 12 residues. The complete variable domain, with remaining parts taken from reference TRBV9 and TRBJ1-1, reads DSGVTQTPKHLITATGQRVTLRCSPRSGDLSVYWYQQSLDQGLQFLIQYYNGEERAKGNILERFSAQQFPDLHSELNLSSLELGDSALYFCASQQMAIEAFFGQGTRLTVV.

CDR3 sequence: CASSVGLTGELFF. The CDR3, as DNA: TGTGCCAGCAGCGTAGGGCTAACCGGGGAGCTGTTTTTT. The chain links TRBV9 to TRBJ2-2; D is undetermined. Germline V CDR1 and CDR2: SGDLS, YYNGEE. Trimming stripped 0 bases from V and 5 bases from J, with 5 bases between. CDR3 length: 13 amino acids.

Many counts were recorded for this clonotype. This chain uses TRBV27 with TRBJ2-7, with no clear D. Trimming cost V 6 bases and J 3 bases, with 12 bases left between them. Germline V gene data show CDR1 as MNHEY and CDR2 as SMNVEV (reference sequence). This CDR3 is 13 amino acids long. CDR3 region: CASSLLISYEQYF. The CDR3 DNA reads TGTGCCAGCAGCCTCCTTATTAGCTACGAGCAGTACTTC.

The V gene is TRBV7-9, the J gene TRBJ2-7; TRBD1 aligns across 7 bases. Germline CDR1 is SEHNR and CDR2 is FQNEAQ (reference sequence). The V segment lost 4 bases and the J segment 2 bases; nucleotides outside the gene matches: 11. This CDR3 comprises 16 residues. The CDR3 DNA follows: TGTGCCAGCAGCTCCCACCGGGGACAGACACCCTACGAGCAGTACTTC. This sequence encodes CASSSHRGQTPYEQYF.

As DNA, the CDR3 is TGTGCCAGCAGCTCCTCCCCTACTAGCGGCCTTAGCACAGATACGCAGTATTTT. Protein sequence: CASSSSPTSGLSTDTQYF. The chain employs TRBV11-2 and TRBJ2-3; 8 nucleotides match TRBD2. The ends lost 4 bases at V and 0 bases at J; junction bases unmatched: 12. Per germline, CDR1 SGHAT and CDR2 FQNNGV. This CDR3 contains 18 residues.

The V gene is TRBV7-3, the J gene TRBJ2-5, with D unclear. The CDR3 is 13 residues long. Germline values: CDR1 SGHTA, CDR2 FQGTGA. V gave up 2 bases and J gave up 7 bases, with 11 bases separating them. The CDR3 DNA is TGTGCCAGCAGCTTATCTGGGTCCGGGACCCAGTACTTC. Amino acid sequence: CASSLSGSGTQYF.

The rearrangement links TRBV12-3 or TRBV12-4 to TRBJ1-2; 7 bases match TRBD1. V was clipped by 1 base and J by 4 bases; unmatched bases: 3. The CDR3 has 14 residues. In nucleotides, the CDR3 is TGTGCCAGCAGTTTAGGGTACAGGGGCTATGGCTACACCTTC. Translated, it gives CASSLGYRGYGYTF.

This clonotype was counted between two and nine times. CDR3 residues: CAWSRPTKHGNIQYF. CDR3 nucleotides: TGTGCCTGGAGTAGACCAACTAAACATGGAAACATTCAGTACTTC. V usage is TRBV30 and J usage is TRBJ2-4; no clear D. V dropped 2 bases and J dropped 6 bases, with 17 bases sitting between them. The germline V gene encodes CDR1 GTSNPN and CDR2 SVGIG (reference sequence). There are 15 residues in the CDR3.

This chain joins TRBV6-6 and TRBJ2-3; D is possibly TRBD1 or TRBD2 (6 bases each). The CDR3 has 15 amino acids. Trimming shortened V by 4 bases and J by 2 bases, and 13 bases separated the two germline ends. Germline assignment: CDR1 MNHNY and CDR2 SVGAGI (reference sequence). This CDR3 reads CASSSPGAPTDTQYF. CDR3 DNA: TGTGCCAGCAGTTCCCCGGGGGCCCCCACAGATACGCAGTATTTT.

The sample holds a few counts of this clonotype. V gene TRBV10-3 combines with J gene TRBJ1-2; 11 bases line up with TRBD1. The J segment lost 4 bases and the V segment lost 6 bases, leaving 7 bases of the junction unmatched. In germline, CDR1 is ENHRY, CDR2 SYGVKD. This CDR3 spans 15 amino acids. CDR3 coding DNA: TGTGCCATCAGCTCCGGGACAGGGGGGATCTATGGCTACACCTTC. Translation gives CAISSGTGGIYGYTF.

This rearrangement joins TRBV7-6 to TRBJ2-3; D is unclear. Between the trimmed V and J ends, which lost 2 bases and 2 bases, there was a span of 8 bases. Germline V lookup: CDR1 SGHVS, CDR2 FNYEAQ. The CDR3 totals 14 residues. The CDR3 protein is CASSLRQYTDTQYF. CDR3 sequence (DNA): TGTGCCAGCAGCTTACGGCAGTACACAGATACGCAGTATTTT.

This clonotype has more than one count but fewer than ten. V is TRBV11-3 and J is TRBJ2-7, with D maybe TRBD2 (5 bases). Trimming took 0 bases from V and 7 from J, leaving 16 bases between them. Germline assignment: CDR1 SGHNT and CDR2 YENEEA. The CDR3 contains 15 residues. The CDR3 loop is CASSLERAATGEQYF. The CDR3 region has the DNA TGTGCCAGCAGCTTAGAGCGCGCAGCGACGGGAGAGCAGTACTTC.